The clone carrying this T cell receptor (beta chain) was seen more than once but under ten times. The antigen is unknown. The authors reverse transcribed all of the isolated RNA, so sequencing captured expressed TCRB transcripts. About 4 million reads was the average for naive, central memory and regulatory T cell samples. Assay: immunoSEQ multiplex PCR; the TCRdb copy retains only in-frame clones and omits some. The sample consists of roughly 300,000 clones, about a tenth of them appearing once. These data come from a study of beta chain features in type 1 diabetes. Purity of each sorted population was above 98%. CDR3 size: 13 residues. Germline V gene data show CDR1 as MNHEY and CDR2 as SVGAGI. V shed 7 bases and J shed 4 bases, with 13 bases lying between them. Study-level findings and limits: Shorter TCRB CDR3s, moderately but significantly so, were found in Type 1 diabetes patients in all four CD4+ subsets. A potential influence of HLA type upon TCRB rearrangement remained unresolved herein. Possible PCR preference for shorter templates applied equally to patients and controls.

Sequencing was done on a sample of central memory CD4+ T cells from blood. The receptor's source is a man aged 25-45 years with type 1 diabetes. The rearrangement links TRBV6-5 to TRBJ2-5; D ambiguous. This CDR3 reads CASMRNIGETQYF. In DNA form, the CDR3 reads TGTGCCAGCATGCGGAATATCGGAGAGACCCAGTACTTC.